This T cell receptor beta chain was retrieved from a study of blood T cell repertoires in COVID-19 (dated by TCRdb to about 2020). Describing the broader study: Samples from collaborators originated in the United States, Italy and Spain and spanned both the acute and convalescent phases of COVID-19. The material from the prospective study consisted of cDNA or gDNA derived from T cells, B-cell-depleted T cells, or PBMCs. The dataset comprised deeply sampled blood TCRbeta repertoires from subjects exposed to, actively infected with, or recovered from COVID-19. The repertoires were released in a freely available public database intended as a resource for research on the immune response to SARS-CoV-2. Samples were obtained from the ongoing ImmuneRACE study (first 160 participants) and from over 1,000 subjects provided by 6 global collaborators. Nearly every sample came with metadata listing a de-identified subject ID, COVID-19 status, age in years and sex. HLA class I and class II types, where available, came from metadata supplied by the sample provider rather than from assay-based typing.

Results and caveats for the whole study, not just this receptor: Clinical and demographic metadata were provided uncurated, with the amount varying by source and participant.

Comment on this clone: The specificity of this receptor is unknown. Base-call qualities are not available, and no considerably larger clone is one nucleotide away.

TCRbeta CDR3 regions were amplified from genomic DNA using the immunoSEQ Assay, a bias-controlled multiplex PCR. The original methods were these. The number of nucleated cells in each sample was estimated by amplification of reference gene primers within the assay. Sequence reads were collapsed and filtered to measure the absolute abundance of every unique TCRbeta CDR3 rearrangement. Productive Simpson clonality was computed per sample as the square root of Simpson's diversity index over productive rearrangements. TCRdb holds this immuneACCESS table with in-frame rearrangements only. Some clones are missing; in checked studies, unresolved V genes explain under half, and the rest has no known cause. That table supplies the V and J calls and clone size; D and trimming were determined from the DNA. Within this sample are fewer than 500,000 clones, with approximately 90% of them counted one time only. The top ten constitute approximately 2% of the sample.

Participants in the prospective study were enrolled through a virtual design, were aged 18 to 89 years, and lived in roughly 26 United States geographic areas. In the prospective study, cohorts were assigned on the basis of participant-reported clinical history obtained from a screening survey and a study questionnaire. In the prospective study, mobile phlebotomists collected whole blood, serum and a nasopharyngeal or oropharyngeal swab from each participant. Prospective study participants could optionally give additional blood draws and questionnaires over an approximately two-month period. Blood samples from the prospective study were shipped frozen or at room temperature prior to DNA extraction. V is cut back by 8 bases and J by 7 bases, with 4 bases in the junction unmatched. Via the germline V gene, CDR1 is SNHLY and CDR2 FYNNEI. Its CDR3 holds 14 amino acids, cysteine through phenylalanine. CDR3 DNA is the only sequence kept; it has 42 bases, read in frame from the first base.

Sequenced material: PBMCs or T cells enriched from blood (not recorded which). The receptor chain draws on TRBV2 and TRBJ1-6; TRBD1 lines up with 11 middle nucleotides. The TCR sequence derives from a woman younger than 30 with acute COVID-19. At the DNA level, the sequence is TGTGCCAGCCGGGGACAGGGGGAAAATTCACCCCTCCACTTT. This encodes CASRGQGENSPLHF.